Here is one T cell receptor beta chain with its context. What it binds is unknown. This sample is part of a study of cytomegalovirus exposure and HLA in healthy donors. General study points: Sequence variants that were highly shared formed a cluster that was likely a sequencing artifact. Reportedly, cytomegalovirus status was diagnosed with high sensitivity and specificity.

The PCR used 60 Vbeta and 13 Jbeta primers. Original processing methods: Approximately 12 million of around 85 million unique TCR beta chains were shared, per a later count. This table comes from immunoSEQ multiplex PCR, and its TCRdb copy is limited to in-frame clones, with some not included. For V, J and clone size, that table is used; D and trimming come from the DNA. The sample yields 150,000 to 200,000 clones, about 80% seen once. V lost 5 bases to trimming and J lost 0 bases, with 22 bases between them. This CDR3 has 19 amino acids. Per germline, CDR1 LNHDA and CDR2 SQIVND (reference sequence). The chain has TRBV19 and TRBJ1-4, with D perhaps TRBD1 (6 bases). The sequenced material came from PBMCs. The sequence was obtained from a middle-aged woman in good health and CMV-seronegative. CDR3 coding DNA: TGTGCCAGTAGTCGCATAGCCCTACTGGACAGCTCAACTAATGAAAAACTGTTTTTT. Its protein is CASSRIALLDSSTNEKLFF.